This T cell receptor beta chain was obtained from a study of shared clonotypes between healthy human individuals. Findings and limits, study-wide: A few donors had around 5% of their naive CD4 clonotypes in common.

Libraries were prepared by immunoSEQ multiplex PCR; TCRdb keeps only in-frame clonotypes and omits some of them. The repertoire holds over a million clones, with 98% as singletons. The CDR3 has 18 amino acids. Trimming cost V 1 base and J 1 base; bases outside gene matches: 10. Germline V gene data show CDR1 as LGHNA and CDR2 as YNFKEQ. As concerns this clone: As yet, its antigen is unknown.

Sequenced input: naive CD4+ T cells sorted from blood. The subset here: CD45RA+ positively selected. The clonotype originates from a young man in good health. The V gene is TRBV4-2, the J gene TRBJ2-3; the match to TRBD2 covers 8 bases. The CDR3 loop reads CASSQGGGTRSGTDTQYF. The CDR3 DNA is TGTGCCAGCAGCCAAGGGGGTGGGACTAGAAGTGGCACAGATACGCAGTATTTT.